Sequencing of this T cell receptor (beta chain) was carried out in a study of control samples from healthy donors and cancer patients. Profiling relied on immunoSEQ multiplex PCR, and the TCRdb table lists in-frame clones only, not all of them. The sample lists 95,000 to 150,000 clones; more than 75% were seen once. Per germline, CDR1 KGHSH and CDR2 LQKENI. The CDR3 spans 16 residues. V lost 1 base to trimming and J lost 2 bases, with 14 bases between them. Material: blood. The J gene is TRBJ2-5, the V gene TRBV18; perhaps TRBD1 as D (5 bases). The receptor's source is a man aged 60 to 75 in good health. The CDR3 coding sequence is TGTGCCAGCTCACCACTTGTCGGACACCCACAAGAGACCCAGTACTTC. It encodes CASSPLVGHPQETQYF.